This T cell receptor beta chain came from a study of cytomegalovirus exposure and HLA in healthy donors. Study-wide findings and caveats: Confirmation in vitro established that a few CMV-associated chains were specific for CMV antigens.

As regards this clone: The antigen is undetermined.

The CDR3 consists of 14 residues. Germline trimming cut 0 bases from V and 7 bases from J; bases unmatched to any gene: 2. Germline V gene lookup returns CDR1 LNHNV and CDR2 YYDKDF (reference sequence). Assay: immunoSEQ multiplex PCR; the TCRdb copy retains only in-frame clones and omits some. This repertoire shows some 140,000 clones, 70% to 90% found once; its top ten account for approximately 20%. Separate from the approximately 670-subject first cohort was the 120-subject validation cohort, to which the donors belonged. The source material was PBMCs. The receptor comes from a man aged 18 to 29 in good health and CMV-seropositive. The V gene is TRBV15, the J gene TRBJ2-2; 7 nucleotides match TRBD2. CDR3 DNA: TGTGCCACCAGCAGAGACGGGGGGTTCGGGGAGCTGTTTTTT. Protein product: CATSRDGGFGELFF.